The 7 T cell receptor beta chains given below trace back to one sample, sequenced in a study of control samples from healthy donors and cancer patients. Sequenced by immunoSEQ multiplex PCR; TCRdb stores in-frame clones only, minus some. The table shows about 100,000 clones, with 87% occurring only once. Sequenced material: blood. The receptors stem from a woman aged 50 to 60 in good health.

The rearrangement joins TRBV5-1 to TRBJ1-2; the D is unclear. The CDR3 is 14 residues long. V lost 0 bases, J lost 0 bases, and 6 bases lay in between. The germline V gene has CDR1 SGHRS and CDR2 YFSETQ. The CDR3 bases are TGCGCCAGCAGCTTGGGGCACTCTAACTATGGCTACACCTTC. Amino acids: CASSLGHSNYGYTF.

This clone was detected once. CDR3 sequence reads: CASSPSGGNQPQHF. The CDR3 DNA follows: TGTGCCAGCTCACCAAGTGGGGGCAATCAGCCCCAGCATTTT. The chain has TRBV18 and TRBJ1-5; D ambiguous. The CDR3 covers 14 residues. Germline V CDR1 and CDR2: KGHSH, LQKENI. Trimming took 2 bases from V and 2 from J, leaving 7 bases between them. The full variable domain, its missing parts supplied by reference TRBV18 and TRBJ1-5, is NAGVMQNPRHLVRRRGQEARLRCSPMKGHSHVYWYRQLPEEGLKFMVYLQKENIIDESGMPKERFSAEFPKEGPSILRIQQVVRGDSAAYFCASSPSGGNQPQHFGDGTRLSIL.

CDR3 region: CASSPGLSSGNTIYF. CDR3 DNA sequence: TGTGCCAGCAGTCCGGGACTCAGCTCTGGAAACACCATATATTTT. This chain connects TRBV27 to TRBJ1-3, with a possible D match to TRBD1 (5 bases). Germline assignment: CDR1 MNHEY and CDR2 SMNVEV (reference sequence). The CDR3 has 15 amino acids. V was shortened by 5 bases and J by 0 bases, with 11 bases between the two germline ends.

The gene calls are TRBV4-1 and TRBJ2-1, with 12 nucleotides matching TRBD2. The CDR3 sequence is 16 residues long. Germline CDR1 reads MGHRA; CDR2 reads YSYEKL. Trimming at V came to 4 bases and at J to 7 bases, leaving 8 bases not matched to a gene. CDR3 sequence reads: CASSPRTSGALNEQFF. The CDR3 region has the DNA TGCGCCAGCAGCCCGAGGACTAGCGGGGCTTTAAATGAGCAGTTCTTC.

This clone has a handful of counts. The V call is TRBV27, the J call TRBJ1-6; D is possibly TRBD1 (6 bases). CDR3 length: 16 residues. V lost 2 bases to trimming and J lost 5 bases, with 13 bases between them. CDR1 is MNHEY and CDR2 is SMNVEV in the germline V gene (reference sequence). The CDR3 here is CASSLQGTGHNSPLHF. Written as DNA, the CDR3 is TGTGCCAGCAGTTTACAGGGGACGGGTCATAATTCACCCCTCCACTTT.

V usage is TRBV4-3 and J usage is TRBJ1-2; D not resolved. The CDR3 is 16 amino acids. The V and J ends lost 2 bases and 4 bases respectively, with 17 bases between them. Germline V gene sequence: CDR1 LGHNA, CDR2 YSLEER. The CDR3 reads CASSQTIGSVLYGYTF. CDR3 DNA sequence: TGCGCCAGCAGCCAAACGATTGGCTCAGTTCTCTATGGCTACACCTTC.

The chain links TRBV2 to TRBJ1-4, with D possibly being TRBD1 (6 bases). Trimming stripped 2 bases from V and 1 base from J, with 11 bases between. CDR1 is SNHLY and CDR2 is FYNNEI in the germline V gene. CDR3 length: 16 amino acids. CDR3 amino acids: CASSERGGQTNEKLFF. The CDR3 DNA reads as TGTGCCAGCAGTGAACGGGGGGGGCAAACTAATGAAAAACTGTTTTTT.